The 16 T cell receptor beta chains below were found in one sample sequenced in a study of shared clonotypes between healthy human individuals (TCRdb year 2020). The library was obtained by the immunoSEQ multiplex PCR assay. The table comes from immuneACCESS by way of TCRdb, which keeps in-frame sequences with V and J called. Part of the clones is missing from these tables; in studies checked, under half for an unresolved V gene and the rest for unknown reasons. This sample has around 120,000 clones in its table, and 65% to 75% of those were observed once. The ten largest account for approximately 23% of the sample. Sequencing was carried out using memory CD8+ T cells sorted from blood. The sample's cell subset or site label is to be understood as: CD45RO+ cells pooled with CCR7-negative TemRA cells. The source of these receptors is a woman aged 25-40 years in good health.

Details on this clone: Distinct nucleotide sequences in the sample also encode this CDR3. The gene calls are TRBV5-1 and TRBJ2-3; tentative D call: TRBD1 (6 bases). CDR1 SGHRS and CDR2 YFSETQ come from the germline V gene. V lost 3 bases and J lost 2, with 10 bases in between. The CDR3 is 14 amino acids. CDR3 DNA: TGCGCCAGCAGCTATGGGACACTCACAGATACGCAGTATTTT. This sequence encodes CASSYGTLTDTQYF.

This clone was detected a few times. The rearrangement links TRBV6-6 to TRBJ2-3; D is possibly TRBD1 (5 bases). Trimming removed 7 bases at V and 1 base at J, with 9 bases between. The CDR3 totals 13 residues. CDR1 is MNHNY and CDR2 is SVGAGI in the germline V gene (reference sequence). The CDR3 reads CASTGRGTDTQYF. As DNA, the CDR3 is TGTGCCAGCACGGGCAGGGGCACAGATACGCAGTATTTT.

This clone was counted a few times. The chain is built from TRBV4-1 and TRBJ2-2, with D maybe TRBD2 (6 bases). Trimming stripped 5 bases from V and 4 bases from J, with 11 bases between. The germline CDR1 and CDR2 sequences are MGHRA and YSYEKL. The length of the CDR3 is 14 residues. In DNA, the CDR3 is TGCGCCAGCAGCGGGGGGTGGGGCACCGGGGAGCTGTTTTTT. This sequence encodes CASSGGWGTGELFF.

This clone occurred a few times. The V and J genes are TRBV15 and TRBJ2-3; possibly TRBD2 for D (6 bases). Trimming stripped 5 bases from V and 0 bases from J, with 12 bases between. Germline lookup yields CDR1 LNHNV and CDR2 YYDKDF (reference sequence). The length of the CDR3 is 15 residues. CDR3 region: CATSEAGLSTDTQYF. DNA for the CDR3: TGTGCCACCAGCGAAGCGGGTCTTAGCACAGATACGCAGTATTTT.

This clone was detected many times. This chain joins TRBV5-1 and TRBJ2-2; D possibly uses TRBD1 or TRBD2 (5 bases each). The CDR3 is 21 residues long. Trimming took 5 bases from V and 1 from J, leaving 30 bases between them. The germline CDR1 and CDR2 sequences are SGHRS and YFSETQ. The CDR3 protein is CASRSQDLGDHRGLNTGELFF. The CDR3 DNA is TGCGCCAGCAGAAGTCAGGATCTAGGGGACCACCGGGGATTGAACACCGGGGAGCTGTTTTTT. The entire variable domain, with the rest obtained from reference TRBV5-1 and TRBJ2-2, is as follows: KAGVTQTPRYLIKTRGQQVTLSCSPISGHRSVSWYQQTPGQGLQFLFEYFSETQRNKGNFPGRFSGRQFSNSRSEMNVSTLELGDSALYLCASRSQDLGDHRGLNTGELFFGEGSRLTVL.

The chain has TRBV6-1 and TRBJ2-7; D is unresolved. The V gene lost 1 base and the J gene lost 0 bases, with 10 bases spanning the gap. The CDR3 totals 15 residues. CDR1 is MNHNS, CDR2 SASEGT, per germline. The CDR3 here is CASSEEGSSSYEQYF. CDR3 sequence (DNA): TGTGCCAGCAGTGAAGAAGGCTCCAGCTCCTACGAGCAGTACTTC.

The chain joins TRBV5-4 to TRBJ1-1; a weak D match, TRBD1 (5 bases). V was clipped by 0 bases and J by 1 base, with 7 bases between them. Germline V gene sequence: CDR1 SGHNT, CDR2 YYREEE (reference sequence). This CDR3 comprises 14 residues. The CDR3 nucleotides read TGTGCCAGCAGCTTGGGGGACGGGAACACTGAAGCTTTCTTT. The encoded protein is CASSLGDGNTEAFF.

The chain joins TRBV7-9 to TRBJ2-5; 9 bases align to TRBD1. The CDR3 sequence is 16 residues long. Trimming at V came to 5 bases and at J to 2 bases, leaving 9 bases not matched to a gene. Germline V gives CDR1 SEHNR, CDR2 FQNEAQ (reference sequence). CDR3 sequence reads: CASSARTGVTQETQYF. In nucleotides, the CDR3 is TGTGCCAGCAGCGCCCGGACAGGGGTAACTCAAGAGACCCAGTACTTC.

The CDR3 DNA sequence: TGTGCCACTGAGGACAGGCGCCTCTCCTACGAGCAGTACTTC. Translated, it gives CATEDRRLSYEQYF. The rearrangement links TRBV19 to TRBJ2-7, with 7 bases fitting TRBD1. Trimming cost V 10 bases and J 0 bases; bases outside gene matches: 9. The CDR3 sequence is 14 residues long. Germline values: CDR1 LNHDA, CDR2 SQIVND (reference sequence).

This sequence joins TRBV7-9 and TRBJ2-1; 8 bases are shared with TRBD1. The germline gives CDR1 SEHNR, CDR2 FQNEAQ (reference sequence). The CDR3 consists of 15 residues. The V and J ends lost 1 base and 1 base, in that order; junction bases with no gene match: 0. CDR3 DNA: TGTGCCAGCAGCTTAGGGACAGGGTCCTACAATGAGCAGTTCTTC. It codes for CASSLGTGSYNEQFF.

The CDR3 DNA follows: TGTGCCAGCAGTCCCCCCCATTTGAGGGAGCAGTACTTC. Its translation is CASSPPHLREQYF. This chain links TRBV6-5 with TRBJ2-7; no firm D call. V gave up 5 bases and J gave up 7 bases, with 15 bases separating them. The CDR3 consists of 13 residues. Per the germline V gene, CDR1 is MNHEY and CDR2 is SVGAGI.

This sequence joins TRBV6-5 and TRBJ2-7; 8 bases map to TRBD1. Germline V gene sequence: CDR1 MNHEY, CDR2 SVGAGI. Unmatched junction bases numbered 7, after V lost 6 bases and J lost 3 bases. The CDR3 runs to 14 residues. The CDR3 loop reads CASSPGTGVYEQYF. The CDR3 region has the DNA TGTGCCAGCAGCCCCGGGACAGGAGTCTACGAGCAGTACTTC.

The gene calls are TRBV2 and TRBJ1-2; 7 bases match TRBD1. Per germline, CDR1 SNHLY and CDR2 FYNNEI. CDR3 length: 14 residues. With 5 bases clipped from V and 2 bases from J, the junction kept 5 bases outside the gene matches. The CDR3 loop is CASSYRGLNYGYTF. DNA for the CDR3: TGTGCCAGCAGTTACAGGGGCCTCAACTATGGCTACACCTTC.

This sequence joins TRBV6-1 and TRBJ2-7, with 7 bases fitting TRBD1. Germline V gives CDR1 MNHNS, CDR2 SASEGT. CDR3 size: 17 residues. After removal of 1 base from V and 0 bases from J, the junction contained 9 bases not matched to a gene. CDR3 nucleotides: TGTGCCAGCAGTGAAGGTAGGGGGCTGTCGAGCTCCTACGAGCAGTACTTC. This codes for CASSEGRGLSSSYEQYF.

This clone was seen once. The chain has TRBV7-8 and TRBJ2-2; D is undetermined. Germline V lookup: CDR1 SGHVS, CDR2 FQNEAQ. With 6 bases removed from V and 1 base from J, the gap between germline ends came to 12 bases. The CDR3 covers 15 residues. The CDR3 reads CASSSTNWNTGELFF. CDR3 DNA sequence: TGTGCCAGCAGTTCAACAAATTGGAACACCGGGGAGCTGTTTTTT. Full variable domain (outside the CDR3, taken from reference TRBV7-8 and TRBJ2-2): GAGVSQSPRYKVAKRGQDVALRCDPISGHVSLFWYQQALGQGPEFLTYFQNEAQLDKSGLPSDRFFAERPEGSVSTLKIQRTQQEDSAVYLCASSSTNWNTGELFFGEGSRLTVL.

This clone was observed a handful of times. This chain connects TRBV4-1 to TRBJ2-7; 11 bases fit TRBD2. This CDR3 comprises 15 residues. V was pared by 2 bases and J by 1 base, with 1 base of the junction left unmatched. Germline assignment: CDR1 MGHRA and CDR2 YSYEKL. CDR3 sequence (DNA): TGCGCCAGCAGCCAATTAGCGGGAGGGTCCTACGAGCAGTACTTC. Its translation: CASSQLAGGSYEQYF.